This T cell receptor (beta chain) was observed in a study of cytomegalovirus exposure and HLA in healthy donors. Points from the study as a whole: Researchers reported that a few CMV-associated chains were confirmed in vitro as CMV antigen-specific. HLA alleles showed associations with around 15,000 TCR beta sequences in a later analysis, at a 0.05 false discovery rate. Relative to the approximately 700-donor mean, N-insertions were reportedly fewer in an Asian-associated ancestry cluster in a later analysis.

PCR was performed using 60 Vbeta and 13 Jbeta primers. TCRdb's table, derived via immunoSEQ multiplex PCR, lists solely in-frame clones and lacks some. This sample contains 75,000 to 95,000 clones. As regards this clone: Its target is not known.

V was pared by 2 bases and J by 3 bases, with 13 bases between. The CDR3 covers 15 residues. The germline V gene has CDR1 SEHNR and CDR2 FQNEAQ (reference sequence). The V call is TRBV7-9, the J call TRBJ1-1, with D unresolved. The origin of this receptor is a woman aged 60-70 years in good health and CMV-seronegative. Material: PBMCs. The CDR3 nucleotides are TGTGCCAGCAGCTTATCCCCCCAAGTAGACACTGAAGCTTTCTTT. Encoded protein: CASSLSPQVDTEAFF.